This TCR beta chain was sequenced for a study of blood T cell repertoires in COVID-19. Study-wide context: From T cells, B-cell-depleted T cells, or PBMCs came the material, which was cDNA or gDNA.

Clinical history as reported by participants underpinned cohort assignment. Cohort 3 donors counted as recovered after two negative PCRs, clearance, or resolved symptoms. Authors' processing steps: By means of reference gene primer amplification, nucleated cell counts were estimated. Generated by immunoSEQ multiplex PCR, the TCRdb table keeps only in-frame clones and is missing some. The V and J calls and clone size are taken from that table; D and trimming were inferred from the DNA. The table records 400,000 to 450,000 clones, 80% to 90% of them present only once. CDR1 is MDHEN, CDR2 SYDVKM, per germline. V lost 6 bases and J 6 bases, leaving 21 bases between the germline ends. The CDR3 covers 17 residues.

The chain recombines TRBV28 with TRBJ1-6; D call uncertain. The source of this sequence is a man aged 25-40 years who had recovered from COVID-19. The sequencing input was PBMCs or T cells enriched from blood (not recorded which). The CDR3 protein is CASSTFLDLEGNSPLHF. The CDR3 region has the DNA TGTGCCAGCAGCACCTTCCTAGACCTAGAGGGTAATTCACCCCTCCACTTT.